The clone carrying this T cell receptor beta chain showed up just once. Its specificity is unknown. The record originates from a study of graft-versus-host responses after intestinal transplantation. About the research overall: Following induction with anti-thymocyte globulin, all recipients were given tacrolimus and steroids for roughly three years.

TCRdb's copy holds only in-frame clones and misses some; the assay was immunoSEQ multiplex PCR. The sample carries about 90,000 clones, roughly 91% recorded once. V lost 0 bases to trimming and J lost 10 bases; unmatched junction nucleotides: 8. This CDR3 has 15 residues. In germline, CDR1 is MGHRA, CDR2 YSYEKL. Sequencing used unstimulated CD8+ T cells sorted from spleen or lymph node cells, obtained before intestinal transplant. This TCR derives from a human donor who received an intestinal transplant. The chain is built from TRBV4-1 and TRBJ2-1; 8 bases align to TRBD2. The CDR3 DNA reads TGCGCCAGCAGCCAAGATTACGGGGGGGTGGGGGAGCAGTTCTTC. This gives the protein CASSQDYGGVGEQFF.